These T cell receptor beta chains were read from a single sample in a study of human T cells and chemical hapten exposure. TCRdb ran MiXCR on the RACE reads and lists one entry per CDR3 protein. The sample consists of around 75,000 distinct CDR3 sequences, 12% of them appearing once. The starting material was whole blood, obtained in connection with sensitization to the hapten diphenylcyclopropenone (DPC). These receptor sequences come from an older woman with alopecia areata. Some clones in this sample may be carry-over from other donors' samples. The CDR3 runs from the conserved cysteine through the conserved F or W.

J | V | CDR3
TRBJ2-7 | TRBV7-6 | CASSPTALTGEQYF
TRBJ2-7 | TRBV20-1 | CSLDGPTYEQYF
TRBJ2-3 | TRBV9 | CASSVGIGGAGVADTQYF
TRBJ2-7 | TRBV5-1 | CASRITSYEQYF
TRBJ1-2 | TRBV5-6 | CASSSTGGANYGYTF
TRBJ2-7 | TRBV20-1 | CSARAEWTVAYEQYF
TRBJ2-4 | TRBV6-6 | CATTFRVKNIQYF
TRBJ1-1 | TRBV5-1 | CASSFREQGVYTEAFF
TRBJ1-1 | TRBV6-4 | CASSDSGRGTEAFF
TRBJ2-7 | TRBV11-2 | CASSSTGAEQYF